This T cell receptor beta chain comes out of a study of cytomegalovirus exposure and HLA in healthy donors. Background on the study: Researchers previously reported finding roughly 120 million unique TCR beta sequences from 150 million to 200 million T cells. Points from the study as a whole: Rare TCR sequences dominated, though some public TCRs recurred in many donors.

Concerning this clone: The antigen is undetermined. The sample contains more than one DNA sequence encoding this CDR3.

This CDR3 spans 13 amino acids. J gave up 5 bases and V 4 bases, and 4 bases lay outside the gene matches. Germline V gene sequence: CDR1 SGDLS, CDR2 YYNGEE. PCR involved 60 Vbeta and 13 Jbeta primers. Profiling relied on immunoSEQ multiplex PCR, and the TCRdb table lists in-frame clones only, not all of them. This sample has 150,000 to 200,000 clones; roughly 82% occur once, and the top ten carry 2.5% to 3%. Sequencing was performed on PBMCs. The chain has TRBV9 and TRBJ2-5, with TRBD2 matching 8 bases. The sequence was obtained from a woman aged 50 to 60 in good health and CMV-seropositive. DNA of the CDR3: TGTGCCAGCAGCCGGAGACTAGCGGAGACCCAGTACTTC. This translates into CASSRRLAETQYF.